This T cell receptor (beta chain) comes out of a study of T cell responses to AZD1222 COVID-19 vaccine. Findings and caveats of the study: An increase in Spike-specific TCR breadth and depth was observed after two AZD1222 doses. White British people made up most donors, females outnumbered males, and clonal diversity was possibly underestimated.

Second-dose intervals near 4 or 12 weeks were combined. To note about this clone: Antigen: not known.

The CDR3 runs to 13 residues. The trim removed 4 bases at V and 4 bases at J, leaving 2 bases unmatched. Profiled with immunoSEQ multiplex PCR; TCRdb holds only in-frame clones, not every one. This sample has fewer than 110,000 clones, with 70% to 90% found just once. The sequencing here drew on peripheral blood, taken 28 days after the second AZD1222 dose. This sequence was found in an adult who received the AZD1222 COVID-19 vaccine. The J gene is TRBJ2-3, the V gene TRBV12-3 or TRBV12-4, with 7 bases lining up with TRBD1. This chain's CDR3 is CASSSTGADTQYF. The CDR3 DNA reads as TGTGCCAGCAGTTCTACAGGGGCAGATACGCAGTATTTT.